Listed below are T cell receptor beta chains from one sample, sequenced in a study of blood T cell repertoires in COVID-19. Only in-frame clones appear in the TCRdb table, and some are missing; sequencing was by immunoSEQ multiplex PCR. The sample has around 250,000 clones; about 82% are singletons. Material for sequencing was peripheral blood. The source is an elderly woman with COVID-19, enrolled during active disease. The CDR3 runs from the conserved cysteine through the conserved F or W. The order of the fields is D gene, V gene, clone size, J gene, CDR3 protein, CDR3 DNA. The D gene is left open where the match is weak. Where a row states a size, it is once, few, many or the class of an expanded clone; other rows omit it.

-	TRBV9	-	TRBJ2-3	CASSVATTDTQYF	TGTGCCAGCAGCGTAGCTACCACAGATACGCAGTATTTT
-	TRBV6-5	-	TRBJ2-3	CASRDSSSTDTQYF	TGTGCCAGCAGAGACAGTTCTAGCACAGATACGCAGTATTTT
TRBD1	TRBV10-1	-	TRBJ2-1	CASTNGQGRGEQFF	TGCGCCAGCACCAATGGACAGGGCAGGGGTGAGCAGTTCTTC
TRBD1	TRBV5-1	-	TRBJ2-1	CASSLQGGLFF	TGCGCCAGCAGCCTACAGGGGGGCCTGTTCTTC
-	TRBV5-1	-	TRBJ2-5	CASSPRGSDQETQYF	TGCGCCAGCAGCCCCCGGGGTAGCGACCAAGAGACCCAGTACTTC
-	TRBV7-9	-	TRBJ2-1	CASSLEVASNEQFF	TGTGCCAGCAGCTTAGAGGTGGCTAGCAATGAGCAGTTCTTC
TRBD1	TRBV18	-	TRBJ2-5	CASSHGQGQETQYF	TGTGCCAGCTCACATGGACAGGGCCAAGAGACCCAGTACTTC
TRBD1	TRBV5-1	-	TRBJ2-5	CASSYGQVQETQYF	TGCGCCAGCAGCTACGGACAGGTCCAAGAGACCCAGTACTTC
TRBD1	TRBV7-3	-	TRBJ1-1	CASSLKQGTTEAFF	TGTGCCAGCAGCCTTAAACAGGGGACCACTGAAGCTTTCTTT
-	TRBV7-9	-	TRBJ1-2	CASSLARTYGGYTF	TGTGCCAGCAGCTTAGCTAGGACTTATGGCGGCTACACCTTC
-	TRBV2	-	TRBJ1-3	CASSDPGAGNTIYF	TGTGCCAGCAGTGACCCAGGGGCTGGAAACACCATATATTTT
-	TRBV6-5	-	TRBJ1-6	CASRSTRSPLHF	TGTGCCAGCAGATCGACACGTTCACCCCTCCACTTT
-	TRBV7-2	-	TRBJ2-2	CASSPQYTGELFF	TGTGCCAGCAGCCCCCAATACACCGGGGAGCTGTTTTTT
-	TRBV3-1/TRBV3-2	-	TRBJ1-1	CASSQRQNTEAFF	TGTGCCAGCAGCCAGAGACAGAACACTGAAGCTTTCTTT
TRBD1	TRBV29-1	few	TRBJ2-1	CSVSGTGWAEQFF	TGCAGCGTTTCCGGGACAGGCTGGGCTGAGCAGTTCTTC
TRBD1	TRBV24-1	-	TRBJ2-3	CATNSGTGVDTQYF	TGTGCCACCAACTCCGGGACAGGGGTAGATACGCAGTATTTT
-	TRBV2	few	TRBJ1-5	CASSGQLGNQPQHF	TGTGCCAGCAGTGGACAGCTTGGCAATCAGCCCCAGCATTTT
TRBD1	TRBV19	-	TRBJ1-1	CASSRQGAFEAFF	TGTGCCAGTAGCAGACAGGGGGCCTTTGAAGCTTTCTTT
TRBD1	TRBV11-3	once	TRBJ1-6	CARPTGAANSPLHF	TGTGCCAGGCCCACAGGGGCGGCCAATTCACCCCTCCACTTT
TRBD1	TRBV5-6	-	TRBJ2-2	CASSYTTGIVADGGELFF	TGTGCCAGCAGCTATACGACAGGGATAGTGGCAGACGGCGGGGAGCTGTTTTTT
TRBD1	TRBV18	-	TRBJ2-1	CASSVTGGLANEQFF	TGTGCCAGCTCCGTAACAGGGGGCCTAGCCAATGAGCAGTTCTTC
TRBD1	TRBV28	-	TRBJ1-4	CASITGQGALSTEKLFF	TGTGCCAGCATTACGGGACAGGGGGCGCTTAGTACGGAAAAACTGTTTTTT
TRBD2	TRBV27	-	TRBJ2-7	CASSFSSGGYEQYF	TGTGCCAGCAGTTTCTCTAGCGGGGGCTACGAGCAGTACTTC
TRBD1	TRBV30	-	TRBJ2-7	CACTQGAVHYEQYF	TGTGCCTGCACCCAGGGGGCCGTCCACTACGAGCAGTACTTC
-	TRBV28	-	TRBJ1-6	CASSSGTIGSPLHF	TGTGCCAGCAGTTCCGGGACAATCGGTTCACCCCTCCACTTT
-	TRBV2	-	TRBJ1-1	CASSEAGFKAFF	TGTGCCAGCAGTGAGGCGGGGTTTAAAGCTTTCTTT
TRBD1	TRBV3-1/TRBV3-2	-	TRBJ1-2	CASSDPGTGDGYTF	TGTGCCAGCAGCGACCCCGGGACAGGGGACGGCTACACCTTC
-	TRBV4-1	-	TRBJ2-7	CASSPTNRVGSYEQYF	TGCGCCAGCAGCCCCACCAACAGGGTGGGGAGCTACGAGCAGTACTTC
-	TRBV29-1	-	TRBJ1-1	CSVAEGNTEAFF	TGCAGCGTTGCGGAGGGAAACACTGAAGCTTTCTTT
-	TRBV10-1	-	TRBJ2-1	CASSLQTSERFF	TGCGCCAGCAGCCTCCAGACATCCGAACGGTTCTTC
-	TRBV4-1	-	TRBJ1-2	CASSQGGMVLGYTF	TGCGCCAGCAGCCAAGGAGGTATGGTTCTGGGCTACACCTTC
TRBD1	TRBV7-9	-	TRBJ1-2	CASSLDRGRDRGYTF	TGTGCCAGCAGCTTAGACAGGGGGCGCGATCGGGGCTACACCTTC
-	TRBV19	-	TRBJ1-1	CASSRQLMNTEAFF	TGTGCCAGTAGCCGACAGCTCATGAACACTGAAGCTTTCTTT
TRBD1	TRBV28	-	TRBJ1-2	CASSLTRQGAGYTF	TGTGCCAGCAGTTTAACAAGACAGGGGGCTGGCTACACCTTC
-	TRBV6-5	few	TRBJ1-2	CASSTGLGYTF	TGTGCCAGCAGCACAGGGCTGGGCTACACCTTC
TRBD2	TRBV5-1	-	TRBJ2-2	CASSLAGDTGELFF	TGCGCCAGCAGTCTAGCGGGGGACACCGGGGAGCTGTTTTTT
TRBD1	TRBV5-1	once	TRBJ1-1	CASSRDRGVTEAFF	TGCGCCAGCAGCCGGGACAGGGGAGTGACTGAAGCTTTCTTT
TRBD1	TRBV7-3	-	TRBJ1-1	CASSSGTGTEAFF	TGTGCCAGCAGCTCCGGGACAGGGACTGAAGCTTTCTTT
TRBD2	TRBV3-1/TRBV3-2	once	TRBJ2-7	CASSRLIAGGTYEQYF	TGTGCCAGCAGCCGATTAATAGCGGGGGGTACCTACGAGCAGTACTTC
TRBD1	TRBV19	-	TRBJ1-1	CASSSAGGTEAFF	TGTGCCAGTAGTAGCGCAGGGGGCACTGAAGCTTTCTTT
-	TRBV5-1	-	TRBJ2-5	CASSLEASRETQYF	TGCGCCAGCAGCTTGGAAGCTAGCCGAGAGACCCAGTACTTC
TRBD1	TRBV2	-	TRBJ1-4	CASSKQGGFEKLFF	TGTGCCAGCAGCAAACAGGGGGGGTTTGAAAAACTGTTTTTT
-	TRBV29-1	-	TRBJ2-3	CSVTGQFTSTDTQYF	TGCAGCGTTACCGGACAATTTACTAGCACAGATACGCAGTATTTT
TRBD1	TRBV9	few	TRBJ1-3	CASSVGQGSGNTIYF	TGTGCCAGCAGCGTGGGACAGGGCTCTGGAAACACCATATATTTT
-	TRBV6-5	-	TRBJ1-2	CASSYQQVGYGYTF	TGTGCCAGCAGTTACCAACAGGTGGGGTATGGCTACACCTTC
-	TRBV28	-	TRBJ2-4	CASSLGRGAKNIQYF	TGTGCCAGCAGTTTAGGACGGGGGGCCAAAAACATTCAGTACTTC